This T cell receptor (beta chain) derives from a study of blood T cell repertoires in COVID-19. Germline V gene sequence: CDR1 ENHRY, CDR2 SYGVKD. This CDR3 has 16 amino acids. The germline V and J ends were trimmed by 10 bases and 8 bases, with 29 bases remaining between them. TCRdb's copy holds only in-frame clones and misses some; the assay was immunoSEQ multiplex PCR. The sample records 99,000 or so clones, approximately 84% being singletons. The sequence was collected from a man in his 60s with acute or convalescent COVID-19. The sample consisted of peripheral blood. The chain joins TRBV10-3 to TRBJ1-1; tentative D call: TRBD1 (6 bases). In DNA, the CDR3 is TGTGCCACCTCCGGGGCACAGGGCGTCTTCTCTGCCGAAGCTTTCTTT. Translated: CATSGAQGVFSAEAFF.